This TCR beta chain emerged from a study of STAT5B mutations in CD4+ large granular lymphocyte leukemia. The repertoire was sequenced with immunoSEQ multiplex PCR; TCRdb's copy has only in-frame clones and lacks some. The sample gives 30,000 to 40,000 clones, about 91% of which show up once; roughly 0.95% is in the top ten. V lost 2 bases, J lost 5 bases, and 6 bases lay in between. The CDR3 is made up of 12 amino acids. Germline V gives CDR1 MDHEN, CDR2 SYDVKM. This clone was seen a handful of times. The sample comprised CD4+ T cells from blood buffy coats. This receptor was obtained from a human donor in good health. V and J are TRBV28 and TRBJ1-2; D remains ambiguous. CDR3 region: CASSLRDYGYTF. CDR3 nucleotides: TGTGCCAGCAGTTTAAGGGATTATGGCTACACCTTC.